This T cell receptor beta chain stems from a study of blood T cell repertoires in COVID-19. Whole-study context: COVID-19 samples, acute and convalescent, were from the United States, Italy and Spain.

Which cohort a participant joined came from the clinical history participants gave. A PCR-confirmed or clinician-diagnosed COVID-19 case had contacted exposed participants within 2 weeks of entry. The CDR3 is 12 residues long. Germline V gene data show CDR1 as MDHEN and CDR2 as SYDVKM. Trimming removed 5 bases from V and 8 bases from J, with 12 bases in between. In the authors' workflow: Reference gene primer amplification yielded estimated nucleated cell counts. This table comes from immunoSEQ multiplex PCR, and its TCRdb copy is limited to in-frame clones, with some not included. That table gives V, J and clone size, and the DNA gave D and trimming. The table includes a few hundred thousand clones, roughly nine tenths detected once.

Input material: PBMCs or T cells enriched from blood (not recorded which). This clonotype originated in a woman aged 40 to 50 who had been exposed to COVID-19. The V and J genes are TRBV28 and TRBJ1-2; possibly TRBD1 for D (5 bases). CDR3 in DNA: TGTGCCAGCAGTATCAAGGGGCAAGGCTACACCTTC. Its translation: CASSIKGQGYTF.